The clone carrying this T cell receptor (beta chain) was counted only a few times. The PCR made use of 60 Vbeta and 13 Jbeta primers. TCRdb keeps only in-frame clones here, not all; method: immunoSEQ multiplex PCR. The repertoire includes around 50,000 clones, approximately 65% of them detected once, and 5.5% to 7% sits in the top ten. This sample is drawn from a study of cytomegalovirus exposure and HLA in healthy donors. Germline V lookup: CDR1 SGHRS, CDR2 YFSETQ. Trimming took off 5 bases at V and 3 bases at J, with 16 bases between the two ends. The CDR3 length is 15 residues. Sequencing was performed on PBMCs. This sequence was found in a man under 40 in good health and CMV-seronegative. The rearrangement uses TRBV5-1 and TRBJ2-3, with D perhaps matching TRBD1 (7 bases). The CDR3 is CASRKGGGKTDTQYF. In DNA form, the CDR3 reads TGCGCCAGCAGGAAAGGGGGCGGGAAAACAGATACGCAGTATTTT.